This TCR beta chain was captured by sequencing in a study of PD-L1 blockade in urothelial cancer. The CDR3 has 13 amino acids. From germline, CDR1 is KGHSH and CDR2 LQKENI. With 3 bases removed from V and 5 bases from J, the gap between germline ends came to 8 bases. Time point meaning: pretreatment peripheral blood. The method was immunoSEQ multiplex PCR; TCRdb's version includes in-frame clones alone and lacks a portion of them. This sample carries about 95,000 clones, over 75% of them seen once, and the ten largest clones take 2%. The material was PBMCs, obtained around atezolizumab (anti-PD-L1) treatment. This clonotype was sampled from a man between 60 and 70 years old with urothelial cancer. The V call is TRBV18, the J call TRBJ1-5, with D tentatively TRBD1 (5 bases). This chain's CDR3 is CASSPGQHQPQHF. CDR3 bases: TGTGCCAGCTCACCGGGGCAGCATCAGCCCCAGCATTTT.